This TCR beta chain appears in the sequencing data of a study of T cells after yellow fever vaccination. A note on this clonotype: The antigen is unknown.

Looked up from germline, CDR1 is MNHNY and CDR2 is SVGAGI (reference sequence). With 0 bases removed from V and 4 bases from J, the gap between germline ends came to 10 bases. The CDR3 loop spans 15 amino acids. Universal primer sites and UMIs were introduced during 5'RACE template-switching synthesis of TCR cDNA. TCRdb called the 5' RACE reads again in MiXCR, with one record for every CDR3 protein. The sample records more than 80,000 distinct CDR3 sequences, under 7% being singletons. General study results and limits: Contamination of FACS-sorted repertoires by abundant clonotypes from the bulk population could occur. A weaker secondary response peaked on day 5, the primary on day 15. Most primary-vaccination clones reappeared after the booster (approximately 97% CD4, roughly 88% CD8).

This chain uses TRBV6-6 with TRBJ1-5; D is ambiguous. The source material was CD8+ T cells sorted from PBMCs, sampled 10 days after the yellow fever booster vaccination. The receptor was isolated from a man between 18 and 35 years old who received the YFV17D yellow fever vaccine. The CDR3: CASSYSTAGNQPQHF. The CDR3 DNA reads as TGTGCCAGCAGTTACTCGACGGCGGGGAATCAGCCCCAGCATTTT.